Described below is a single T cell receptor (beta chain) sequence and its context. Its specificity is unknown. The sample belongs to a study of cytotoxic CD8 clonotypes in ibrutinib-treated CLL. Libraries were prepared by immunoSEQ multiplex PCR; TCRdb keeps only in-frame clonotypes and omits some of them. The sample lists around 40,000 clones, about 70% seen once, with approximately 15% in the top ten. Study-level points and caveats: Clonality at baseline surpassed age-matched healthy donors and tracked circulating CD8+ T-cell counts.

Trimming took 6 bases from V and 3 from J, leaving 15 bases between them. In germline, CDR1 is MNHNS, CDR2 SASEGT. This CDR3 comprises 15 residues. The rearrangement links TRBV6-1 to TRBJ1-5; no firm D call. This TCR came from a human donor with chronic lymphocytic leukemia. The sample in question was PBMCs, obtained at disease progression, from a patient treated with ibrutinib. The CDR3 nucleotides are TGTGCCAGCAGACTCGAAGGTGGGATCAATCAGCCCCAGCATTTT. This translates into CASRLEGGINQPQHF.